This T cell receptor beta chain emerged from a study of T cell responses to AZD1222 COVID-19 vaccine. Measured with immunoSEQ multiplex PCR; TCRdb has only the in-frame clones, and not every one. This table holds about 99,000 clones, roughly 91% found once. On this clone: Its matching antigen is unknown.

Broader study findings: Seropositive status at baseline applied to only five or six AZD1222 recipients.

Specimen: peripheral blood, collected on day 0 of AZD1222 vaccination. This clonotype was obtained from an adult in good health.

The CDR3 DNA is TGTGCCTGGAGTGTCCATTTTTTCGATGAGCAGTTCTTC. Encoded protein: CAWSVHFFDEQFF. The chain employs TRBV30 and TRBJ2-1; D not resolved. V dropped 0 bases and J dropped 8 bases, with 11 bases sitting between them. The CDR3 is 13 amino acids. Germline V gene sequence: CDR1 GTSNPN, CDR2 SVGIG (reference sequence).